This TCR beta chain is drawn from a study of control samples from healthy donors and cancer patients. The CDR3 is made up of 11 amino acids. Trimming removed 5 bases from V and 4 bases from J, with 3 bases in between. Germline assignment: CDR1 SGHNT and CDR2 YENEEA. As for this clone: Other DNA variants within this sample encode the same CDR3.

Here immunoSEQ multiplex PCR was the method, and the copy in TCRdb shows in-frame clones only, minus some. The sample has approximately 74,000 clones, 85% to 95% seen once. Sequencing input: blood. The chain couples TRBV11-3 to TRBJ2-1, with D unresolved. The TCR was taken from a woman in her thirties in good health. The CDR3 loop is CASSGYNEQFF. CDR3 nucleotide sequence: TGTGCCAGCAGCGGATACAATGAGCAGTTCTTC.